The entry below gives a single T cell receptor (beta chain) sequence along with its context. Its specificity is unknown. The data were produced by immunoSEQ multiplex PCR, yet TCRdb's version contains in-frame clones alone and is incomplete. The sample holds some 30,000 clones; 92% are singletons and the top ten take roughly 0.27%. Germline values: CDR1 MNHNS, CDR2 SASEGT. The CDR3 is made up of 16 amino acids. With 0 bases removed from V and 6 bases from J, the gap between germline ends came to 15 bases. The data originate from a study of PD-1 blockade in classical Hodgkin lymphoma. Study-level information: Nivolumab was given intravenously to patients at 3 mg/kg every 2 weeks.

The time point is: cycle 4 day 1 (C4D1), after five to seven weeks of nivolumab. The patients all showed relapse after autologous stem cell transplantation, while their brentuximab vedotin exposure varied. Out of thawed PBMCs, magnetic negative selection purified CD4+ T cells. Best responses fell into complete response, partial response or progressive disease. Study-level findings and limits: Newly diagnosed patients reportedly trailed healthy donors in baseline TCR diversity. After ASCT, patients who started nivolumab under 1 year later were excluded.

Sequences were derived from CD4+ T cells from blood, sampled before the fourth cycle of nivolumab. This TCR derives from a human donor with classical Hodgkin lymphoma. The chain uses TRBV6-1 and TRBJ2-1; D is uncertain. In DNA, the CDR3 is TGTGCCAGCAGTGAAGCCCCGGGCTCCCAGGCCAATGAGCAGTTCTTC. Protein product: CASSEAPGSQANEQFF.